This T cell receptor beta chain was documented in a study of cytomegalovirus exposure and HLA in healthy donors. Turning to the study itself: Out of fewer than 400 genotyped donors, roughly 83% belonged to the Caucasian-associated ancestry cluster. Study observations and caveats: The study designated 164 TCR beta chains cytomegalovirus-associated. Further analysis, carried out later, found HLA-associated TCR beta chains more clonally expanded than equally common other chains. Sequencing artifact likely explains a cluster of highly shared sequence variants.

PCR was performed using 60 Vbeta and 13 Jbeta primers. Libraries were prepared by immunoSEQ multiplex PCR; TCRdb keeps only in-frame clonotypes and omits some of them. The sample gives some 170,000 clones, 60% to 85% of which show up once; roughly 3.5% is in the top ten. The J segment lost 5 bases and the V segment lost 4 bases, leaving 5 bases of the junction unmatched. The CDR3 totals 14 residues. Germline V gene lookup returns CDR1 SEHNR and CDR2 FQNEAQ (reference sequence). The table lists this clone with a count of one. Antigen: not known. The receptor was isolated from a man aged 25 to 40 in good health and CMV-seropositive. Sequencing was carried out using PBMCs. The chain carries TRBV7-9 and TRBJ2-5; TRBD2 matches at 9 bases. Here the CDR3 reads CASSSAGGLETQYF. The CDR3 bases are TGTGCCAGCAGCTCAGCGGGGGGTCTGGAGACCCAGTACTTC.